One T cell receptor (beta chain) is described in this entry. This sample was taken from a study of T cell changes during pregnancy in multiple sclerosis. The method was immunoSEQ multiplex PCR; TCRdb's version includes in-frame clones alone and lacks a portion of them. The table has some 71,000 clones, roughly nine tenths seen once. V lost 4 bases and J lost 8, with 13 bases in between. CDR3 size: 13 residues. Germline CDR1 SGHKS, CDR2 YYEKEE (reference sequence). This TCR was sampled from a female donor in good health, enrolled as a control in a pregnancy study. The chain couples TRBV5-5 to TRBJ1-3, with a tentative D call TRBD1 (6 bases). Material: CD4+ T cells from peripheral blood mononuclear cells, obtained in the third trimester of pregnancy. DNA for the CDR3: TGTGCCAGCAGCCTAGAACAGGGACACACCATATATTTT. Amino acid sequence: CASSLEQGHTIYF. The full variable domain, its missing parts supplied by reference TRBV5-5 and TRBJ1-3, is DAGVTQSPTHLIKTRGQQVTLRCSPISGHKSVSWYQQVLGQGPQFIFQYYEKEERGRGNFPDRFSARQFPNYSSELNVNALLLGDSALYLCASSLEQGHTIYFGEGSWLTVV.